One and the same sample provided the 29 T cell receptor beta chains below, sequenced in a study of blood T cell repertoires in COVID-19. TCRdb's table, derived via immunoSEQ multiplex PCR, lists solely in-frame clones and lacks some. In the table there are a few hundred thousand clones, 91% of which are singletons. The sequencing input was peripheral blood. These receptors were obtained from a person aged 18 to 29 with COVID-19, enrolled during active disease.

The chain carries TRBV4-2 and TRBJ1-6, with 11 bases lining up with TRBD1. This CDR3 comprises 13 residues. Germline trimming cut 6 bases from V and 12 bases from J; bases unmatched to any gene: 4. Germline CDR1 is LGHNA and CDR2 is YNFKEQ. CDR3: CASRPGTGGPLHF. The CDR3 DNA sequence: TGTGCCAGCAGACCCGGGACAGGGGGACCCCTCCACTTT.

The sample holds a few counts of this clone. The chain has TRBV2 and TRBJ1-3; TRBD1 is a possible D gene (5 bases). CDR1 and CDR2 from the germline V gene are SNHLY and FYNNEI. The CDR3 is 18 residues long. V was cut by 0 bases and J by 1 base, with 16 bases left in between. The CDR3 coding sequence is TGTGCCAGCAGTGAAGCGGGTCCAGGGCAGGCTTCTGGAAACACCATATATTTT. It specifies CASSEAGPGQASGNTIYF.

This clone was observed once. This chain links TRBV5-4 with TRBJ2-3, with 11 bases identical to TRBD2. CDR3 length equals 17 residues. Losses at the gene ends were 4 bases for V and 0 bases for J; bases not matched to a gene: 7. Looked up from germline, CDR1 is SGHNT and CDR2 is YYREEE (reference sequence). CDR3 amino acids: CASSLRLAGTSTDTQYF. The CDR3 coding sequence is TGTGCCAGCAGCCTCCGACTAGCGGGGACTAGCACAGATACGCAGTATTTT.

This clone was observed a few times. CDR3 nucleotide sequence: TGTGCCAGCAGCTTGTCACCCCCGGGAACTGAAGCTTTCTTT. Translated, it gives CASSLSPPGTEAFF. This sequence joins TRBV5-6 and TRBJ1-1, with D unclear. V was cut by 1 base and J by 5 bases, with 12 bases left in between. The germline gives CDR1 SGHDT, CDR2 YYEEEE. This CDR3 region has 14 residues.

V is TRBV20-1 and J is TRBJ1-2; possibly TRBD1 for D (6 bases). CDR1 is DFQATT, CDR2 SNEGSKA, per germline (reference sequence). V was shortened by 3 bases and J by 4 bases, with 6 bases between the two germline ends. The CDR3 extends over 11 amino acids. CDR3 sequence reads: CSARTGYGYTF. Written as DNA, the CDR3 is TGCAGTGCTAGGACAGGCTATGGCTACACCTTC.

The chain links TRBV11-2 to TRBJ2-1; D may be TRBD2 (6 bases). There are 15 residues in the CDR3. V was clipped by 1 base and J by 6 bases, with 13 bases between them. Germline-derived CDR1 and CDR2 are SGHAT and FQNNGV. The CDR3 loop is CASSLVGGDGNEQFF. The CDR3 DNA sequence: TGTGCCAGCAGCTTAGTCGGCGGGGATGGCAATGAGCAGTTCTTC.

This rearrangement joins TRBV11-2 to TRBJ2-3; maybe TRBD1 (5 bases). CDR1 and CDR2 (germline): SGHAT, FQNNGV. The ends were cut back, 0 bases at V and 6 bases at J, with 13 bases in the middle. The CDR3 sequence is 15 residues long. CDR3 coding DNA: TGTGCCAGCAGCTTAGACGGATCCTCAGGGGATACGCAGTATTTT. Encoded protein: CASSLDGSSGDTQYF.

This clone has just a few counts. The chain carries TRBV14 and TRBJ2-7; 10 positions match TRBD1. This CDR3 contains 14 residues. The V gene end was trimmed by 5 bases and the J gene end by 4 bases; junction bases not matched to a gene: 5. CDR1 and CDR2 (germline): SGHDN, FVKESK. The CDR3 region has the DNA TGTGCCAGCAGCGTCGGGACAGGGGTATACGAGCAGTACTTC. It specifies CASSVGTGVYEQYF.

V gene TRBV9 combines with J gene TRBJ2-1, with 11 bases matching TRBD2. The CDR3 length is 15 residues. Germline CDR1 and CDR2: SGDLS and YYNGEE. Trimming cost V 6 bases and J 7 bases; bases outside gene matches: 9. CDR3 DNA: TGTGCCAGCACTATAGCGGGAGGGCCTACGAATGAGCAGTTCTTC. Its protein is CASTIAGGPTNEQFF.

The rearrangement joins TRBV3-1 (or the pseudogene TRBV3-2) to TRBJ2-1; 8 bases match TRBD1. Germline CDR1 reads LGHDT; CDR2 reads YNNKEL (reference sequence). The CDR3 runs 16 residues. The ends lost 1 base at V and 5 bases at J; junction bases unmatched: 7. As DNA, the CDR3 is TGTGCCAGCAGCCAAGGACCACAGGGGGAAAACAATGAGCAGTTCTTC. This codes for CASSQGPQGENNEQFF.

This clone occurred once. V usage is TRBV7-9 and J usage is TRBJ2-5; 7 bases match TRBD1. Germline trimming cut 5 bases from V and 4 bases from J; bases unmatched to any gene: 7. CDR1 is SEHNR, CDR2 FQNEAQ, per germline (reference sequence). The CDR3 consists of 14 residues. CDR3 DNA sequence: TGTGCCAGCAGCCAGGGGGTAGGGGGAGAGACCCAGTACTTC. Residues: CASSQGVGGETQYF.

The rearrangement joins TRBV11-2 to TRBJ2-5, with unresolved D. Germline CDR1 reads SGHAT; CDR2 reads FQNNGV. The CDR3 extends over 14 amino acids. Trimming cost V 3 bases and J 5 bases, with 13 bases left between them. The CDR3, as DNA: TGTGCCAGCAGCTTTCAACCTTCGCGGGAGACCCAGTACTTC. Translation: CASSFQPSRETQYF.

The chain has TRBV10-3 and TRBJ1-1, with 9 positions matching TRBD1. The CDR3 runs 15 residues. V trimming: 3 bases; J trimming: 4 bases; junction bases outside the gene matches: 6. CDR1 ENHRY and CDR2 SYGVKD come from the germline V gene. Here the CDR3 reads CAISDRDRAVTEAFF. CDR3 bases: TGTGCCATCAGTGACAGGGACAGGGCCGTCACTGAAGCTTTCTTT.

The CDR3 nucleotides read TGTGCCAGCAGCGTAGTCGAGGGATCCGAGCAGTACTTC. It is translated as CASSVVEGSEQYF. The chain has TRBV9 and TRBJ2-7; D perhaps matches TRBD2 (5 bases). V lost 0 bases and J 6 bases, leaving 10 bases between the germline ends. This CDR3 has 13 residues. CDR1 and CDR2 from the germline V gene are SGDLS and YYNGEE.

CDR3 loop: CASSSPLGEQETQYF. The CDR3 region has the DNA TGTGCCAGCAGCTCCCCCCTCGGGGAACAAGAGACCCAGTACTTC. The chain is built from TRBV7-9 and TRBJ2-5, with D possibly matching TRBD2 (5 bases). Germline V gene lookup returns CDR1 SEHNR and CDR2 FQNEAQ (reference sequence). Between the trimmed V and J ends, which lost 4 bases and 2 bases, there was a span of 14 bases. CDR3 length: 15 residues. The whole variable domain, filled in from reference TRBV7-9 and TRBJ2-5, reads DTGVSQNPRHKITKRGQNVTFRCDPISEHNRLYWYRQTLGQGPEFLTYFQNEAQLEKSRLLSDRFSAERPKGSFSTLEIQRTEQGDSAMYLCASSSPLGEQETQYFGPGTRLLVL.

CDR3 DNA: TGTGCCAGCATCCTCGTTAACCTCGGTGGCTACACCTTC. It is translated as CASILVNLGGYTF. This rearrangement joins TRBV2 to TRBJ1-2; D is ambiguous. The CDR3 has 13 amino acids. Germline-derived CDR1 and CDR2 are SNHLY and FYNNEI. V lost 7 bases, J lost 7 bases, and 16 bases lay in between.

The chain carries TRBV4-3 and TRBJ2-1, with TRBD2 matching over 8 bases. V was clipped by 0 bases and J by 4 bases; unmatched bases: 5. Germline values: CDR1 LGHNA, CDR2 YSLEER. The CDR3 length is 16 residues. DNA for the CDR3: TGCGCCAGCAGCCAAGATCGGGGGGGCCCGTACAATGAGCAGTTCTTC. Translated, it gives CASSQDRGGPYNEQFF.

The rearrangement joins TRBV6-5 to TRBJ1-1, with D perhaps TRBD1 (5 bases). From germline, CDR1 is MNHEY and CDR2 SVGAGI. The CDR3 runs 12 residues. V was pared by 10 bases and J by 8 bases, with 17 bases between. The CDR3: CATGTLGIEAFF. The CDR3 region has the DNA TGTGCCACCGGGACTTTGGGCATCGAAGCTTTCTTT.

The V gene is TRBV4-1, the J gene TRBJ2-6; the match to TRBD1 covers 8 bases. After removal of 1 base from V and 1 base from J, the junction contained 12 bases not matched to a gene. The CDR3 loop spans 20 amino acids. The germline CDR1 and CDR2 sequences are MGHRA and YSYEKL. The CDR3 loop is CASSQGSETGVVSGANVLTF. The CDR3, as DNA: TGCGCCAGCAGCCAAGGATCCGAGACAGGGGTAGTATCTGGGGCCAACGTCCTGACTTTC.

This sequence joins TRBV28 and TRBJ2-3; no firm D call. The germline V gene has CDR1 MDHEN and CDR2 SYDVKM. The CDR3 runs 11 residues. V lost 11 bases and J 1 base, leaving 7 bases between the germline ends. In DNA, the CDR3 is TGTGCCGTCTCTCGCACAGATACGCAGTATTTT. Translation: CAVSRTDTQYF.

This clone was found a few times. This chain uses TRBV27 with TRBJ2-5; D is ambiguous. This CDR3 is built from 16 residues. Germline assignment: CDR1 MNHEY and CDR2 SMNVEV (reference sequence). Between the trimmed V and J ends, which lost 3 bases and 1 base, there was a span of 15 bases. CDR3 protein: CASSLFFGGSQETQYF. The CDR3 DNA reads as TGTGCCAGCAGTTTGTTTTTTGGCGGCAGCCAAGAGACCCAGTACTTC.

The chain links TRBV4-3 to TRBJ2-3; TRBD2 aligns across 8 bases. J was trimmed by 6 bases and V by 5 bases; bases with no gene match: 10. The CDR3 runs to 15 residues. Germline CDR1 and CDR2: LGHNA and YSLEER. The chain's CDR3 is CASSLGLGAIDTQYF. CDR3 DNA: TGCGCCAGCAGCTTGGGACTAGGGGCAATTGATACGCAGTATTTT.

The chain links TRBV7-8 to TRBJ2-7, with TRBD2 matching 9 bases. Germline CDR1 and CDR2: SGHVS and FQNEAQ. The CDR3 length is 16 residues. The V segment lost 4 bases and the J segment 4 bases; nucleotides outside the gene matches: 11. The DNA of the CDR3 is TGTGCCAGCAGCTCCCGTTTTATAGCGGGAGATTACGAGCAGTACTTC. This encodes CASSSRFIAGDYEQYF.

V gene TRBV23-1 combines with J gene TRBJ1-2; a possible D gene is TRBD1 (5 bases). TRBV23-1 has ORF status, its function being uncertain. CDR3 length: 14 amino acids. V was clipped by 1 base and J by 3 bases, with 9 bases between them. The CDR3 DNA reads as TGCGCCAGCAGTCAATGTAGCAGGGACTATGGCTACACCTTC. Protein product: CASSQCSRDYGYTF.

This clone has a single count. The J gene is TRBJ2-5, the V gene TRBV3-1 (or the pseudogene TRBV3-2); D call uncertain. The CDR3 extends over 14 amino acids. The V gene's germline CDR1 is LGHDT and CDR2 YNNKEL (reference sequence). V shed 4 bases and J shed 6 bases, with 15 bases lying between them. CDR3 residues: CASSPLSVLKTQYF. CDR3 bases: TGTGCCAGCAGCCCCCTTTCGGTCCTGAAGACCCAGTACTTC.

The CDR3 coding sequence is TGTGCCAGCAGCTTGGCTTACCGGGAGCCAGACGGGGAGCTGTTTTTT. This gives the protein CASSLAYREPDGELFF. The chain combines TRBV5-4 with TRBJ2-2, with a tentative D call TRBD2 (6 bases). This CDR3 comprises 16 residues. V gave up 0 bases and J gave up 7 bases, with 16 bases separating them. CDR1 and CDR2 (germline): SGHNT, YYREEE (reference sequence).

The chain uses TRBV15 and TRBJ1-2, with TRBD1 matching 10 bases. CDR1 and CDR2 from the germline V gene are LNHNV and YYDKDF (reference sequence). CDR3 length: 14 residues. With 3 bases clipped from V and 8 bases from J, the junction kept 6 bases outside the gene matches. In DNA form, the CDR3 reads TGTGCCACCAGCAGGGCAGGGACAGGGGAGGGCTACACCTTC. This encodes CATSRAGTGEGYTF.

The chain uses TRBV25-1 and TRBJ2-7, with 8 bases fitting TRBD2. The CDR3 sequence is 14 residues long. Germline CDR1 and CDR2: MGHDK and SYGVNS. The V gene end was trimmed by 2 bases and the J gene end by 5 bases; junction bases not matched to a gene: 5. CDR3 DNA: TGTGCCAGCAGTGAAGGAGCGGGAGCTCACGAGCAGTACTTC. This translates into CASSEGAGAHEQYF.

CDR3 bases: TGTGCCAGCAGCATCAGGGGGTTTCTACGAACTAATGAAAAACTGTTTTTT. The encoded protein is CASSIRGFLRTNEKLFF. The V gene is TRBV2, the J gene TRBJ1-4; 7 positions agree with TRBD1. Germline V gene data show CDR1 as SNHLY and CDR2 as FYNNEI. Trimming took 6 bases from V and 1 from J; bases not matched to a gene: 11. The CDR3 has 17 amino acids.